The text below deals with one T cell receptor beta chain. Here immunoSEQ multiplex PCR was the method, and the copy in TCRdb shows in-frame clones only, minus some. The sample lists approximately 160,000 clones, roughly 80% occurring once. This CDR3 comprises 17 residues. The junction had 9 bases not matched to a gene; V was cut back by 5 bases and J by 2 bases. CDR1 KGHSH and CDR2 LQKENI come from the germline V gene. This record comes from a study of blood T cell repertoires in COVID-19. Overall study context: COVID-19 samples collected from the United States, Italy and Spain covered acute and convalescent phases. T cells, B-cell-depleted T cells, or PBMCs provided the cDNA or gDNA that served as material.

The receptor's source is a man in his 70s with acute or convalescent COVID-19. Sequencing input: peripheral blood. The chain has TRBV18 and TRBJ1-2; 12 bases align to TRBD1. CDR3 DNA sequence: TGTGCCAGCTCAGAATTCCCCGGGACAGGGGGCAACTATGGCTACACCTTC. Translation gives CASSEFPGTGGNYGYTF. Full variable domain (remainder filled in from reference TRBV18 and TRBJ1-2): NAGVMQNPRHLVRRRGQEARLRCSPMKGHSHVYWYRQLPEEGLKFMVYLQKENIIDESGMPKERFSAEFPKEGPSILRIQQVVRGDSAAYFCASSEFPGTGGNYGYTFGSGTRLTVV.